This T cell receptor beta chain was captured by sequencing in a study of tumor-infiltrating lymphocytes in primary liver carcinoma. Background on the study: Stage T1-T3 N0M0 tumors spanned roughly 4.2 to 11 cm.

Germline lookup yields CDR1 SEHNR and CDR2 FQNEAQ (reference sequence). V shed 5 bases and J 2 bases; nucleotides not matched to a gene: 9. This CDR3 has 16 residues. Comment on this clonotype: The conserved phenylalanine or tryptophan normally closing the CDR3 is absent here, so this likely arose from a read error.

Between roughly 17 and 31 mg of unsorted bulk tissue served as the source from which RNA and DNA were co-extracted. Each of the tumor samples contained in excess of 75% viable tumor cells. The investigators made TCR beta cDNA from about 500 ng total RNA, using a constant-region primer. For TCR beta, libraries were produced by three nested multiplex PCR rounds using slightly modified ARM-PCR. Rounds one and two of PCR, each of 10 cycles, were primed with TRBV1-TRBV30 forward primers and a C-beta reverse primer. TCRdb fed the multiplex PCR reads into MiXCR, producing one record per CDR3 protein. The table shows about 130,000 distinct CDR3 sequences, with 55% to 75% occurring only once.

This TCR was sampled from a woman in her fifties or sixties with primary liver carcinoma and hepatitis B virus infection. The rearrangement links TRBV7-9 to TRBJ1-3; TRBD1 agrees at 7 bases. Material for sequencing was liver tumor tissue from sampling region 3. Documented subset: tumor region T3, left-lateral pole. The CDR3 reads CASSGQSGTAGNTIYL. The CDR3 DNA reads TGTGCCAGCAGCGGCCAATCCGGGACAGCTGGAAACACCATATATCTT.